Following are 13 T cell receptor beta chains from one sample sequenced in a study of T cell responses to AZD1222 COVID-19 vaccine. Generated by immunoSEQ multiplex PCR, the TCRdb table keeps only in-frame clones and is missing some. The sample consists of over 130,000 clones, around 88% of them appearing once. The sequences come from peripheral blood, collected on day 0 of AZD1222 vaccination. The receptors originated from an adult in good health.

The gene calls are TRBV21-1 and TRBJ2-1; TRBD1, the table's D call, lacks a check against the DNA. TRBV21-1 is tagged as a pseudogene. The CDR3 has 15 amino acids. Here the CDR3 DNA reads TGTGCCAGCAGCAAAGACAGGGACATACACAATGAGCAGTTCTTC. Amino acid sequence: CASSKDRDIHNEQFF.

As regards this clone: The same CDR3 is also encoded by other DNA sequences in this sample. The chain combines TRBV7-2 with TRBJ2-2; 9 bases fit TRBD2. The junction had 2 bases not matched to a gene; V was cut back by 5 bases and J by 1 base. CDR3 length equals 15 residues. Germline V gene lookup returns CDR1 SGHTA and CDR2 FQGNSA. DNA of the CDR3: TGTGCCAGCAGCCTGACTAGCGGGAACACCGGGGAGCTGTTTTTT. As protein: CASSLTSGNTGELFF.

The V and J genes are TRBV24-1 and TRBJ2-2; TRBD2 agrees at 9 bases. J lost 6 bases, V lost 4 bases, and 5 bases had no gene match. Germline V CDR1 and CDR2: KGHDR, SFDVKD. The CDR3 loop spans 15 amino acids. The CDR3 DNA sequence: TGTGCCACCAGTGAGATAGCGGGAGTACCCGGGGAGCTGTTTTTT. This translates into CATSEIAGVPGELFF.

The table lists this clone with a count of one. The chain links TRBV10-3 to TRBJ2-7; D is uncertain. The CDR3 has 12 amino acids. Trimming cost V 8 bases and J 6 bases, with 14 bases left between them. Per the germline V gene, CDR1 is ENHRY and CDR2 is SYGVKD. Here the CDR3 reads CAILTGSGEQYF. The CDR3 nucleotides are TGTGCCATCTTGACGGGCTCGGGCGAGCAGTACTTC.

The rearrangement links TRBV30 to TRBJ2-6, with D perhaps matching TRBD1 or TRBD2 (5 bases each). The CDR3 has 16 residues. Germline assignment: CDR1 GTSNPN and CDR2 SVGIG (reference sequence). The V and J ends lost 2 bases and 0 bases respectively, with 11 bases between them. DNA of the CDR3: TGTGCCTGGAGTCGGGCAGGGAGCTCTGGGGCCAACGTCCTGACTTTC. This gives the protein CAWSRAGSSGANVLTF.

The chain links TRBV20-1 to TRBJ2-3, with unresolved D. The CDR3 runs to 11 residues. Trimming left V 6 bases short and J 8 bases short, with 12 bases between. CDR1 is DFQATT and CDR2 is SNEGSKA in the germline V gene (reference sequence). The CDR3 loop is CSAPTLGTQYF. The CDR3, as DNA: TGCAGTGCCCCGACCTTGGGTACGCAGTATTTT.

V gene TRBV6-6 combines with J gene TRBJ1-2, with a tentative D call TRBD1 (5 bases). Germline V gene data show CDR1 as MNHNY and CDR2 as SVGAGI (reference sequence). The V end was cut by 6 bases, the J end by 2 bases, with 19 bases between. There are 16 residues in the CDR3. The CDR3 sequence: CASSVGQGRWNYGYTF. The CDR3 bases are TGTGCCAGCAGCGTCGGGCAGGGTAGATGGAACTATGGCTACACCTTC.

The gene calls are TRBV7-2 and TRBJ1-4; 9 bases map to TRBD1. The CDR3 runs to 14 residues. V lost 4 bases, J lost 8 bases, and 5 bases stayed unmatched. Germline V CDR1 and CDR2: SGHTA, FQGNSA. In DNA, the CDR3 is TGTGCCAGCAGCTCCGGACAGGGGCGCGAAAAACTGTTTTTT. Translation: CASSSGQGREKLFF.

The V gene is TRBV29-1, the J gene TRBJ1-6; possibly TRBD1 for D (5 bases). Germline CDR1 and CDR2: SQVTM and ANQGSEA. The length of the CDR3 is 13 residues. CDR3 sequence reads: CSIQVTSNSPLHF. The CDR3 nucleotides are TGCAGTATACAGGTCACAAGTAATTCACCCCTCCACTTT.

V is TRBV3-1 (or the pseudogene TRBV3-2) and J is TRBJ2-5; D not resolved. Looked up from germline, CDR1 is LGHDT and CDR2 is YNNKEL (reference sequence). The V end lost 0 bases, the J end lost 1 base, and 9 bases lay between the germline ends. The CDR3 extends over 15 amino acids. For the CDR3, the DNA is TGTGCCAGCAGCCAAGATCCGACCCCCCAAGAGACCCAGTACTTC. Translation: CASSQDPTPQETQYF.

The chain has TRBV7-9 and TRBJ2-4; 9 bases line up with TRBD1. The trim removed 6 bases at V and 7 bases at J, leaving 13 bases unmatched. This CDR3 spans 16 amino acids. CDR1 is SEHNR and CDR2 is FQNEAQ in the germline V gene (reference sequence). CDR3 loop: CASRKTTGGRSNIQYF. The CDR3, as DNA: TGTGCCAGCAGGAAAACAACAGGGGGCAGATCGAACATTCAGTACTTC.

This chain connects TRBV5-1 to TRBJ2-7; D is perhaps TRBD1 or TRBD2 (7 bases each). The V gene's germline CDR1 is SGHRS and CDR2 YFSETQ. Between the trimmed V and J ends, which lost 5 bases and 4 bases, there was a span of 25 bases. The CDR3 loop spans 17 amino acids. The CDR3 DNA sequence: TGCGCCAGCAGGGGAGGGGAGGGGGCGCTCGGCTTGTACGAGCAGTACTTC. Amino acid sequence: CASRGGEGALGLYEQYF.

This sequence joins TRBV5-1 and TRBJ1-1; D not resolved. In germline, CDR1 is SGHRS, CDR2 YFSETQ. This CDR3 region has 12 residues. V gave up 0 bases and J gave up 11 bases, with 11 bases separating them. The CDR3 sequence: CASSLESSSAFF. The CDR3 DNA sequence: TGCGCCAGCAGCTTGGAATCGTCTAGCGCTTTCTTT.